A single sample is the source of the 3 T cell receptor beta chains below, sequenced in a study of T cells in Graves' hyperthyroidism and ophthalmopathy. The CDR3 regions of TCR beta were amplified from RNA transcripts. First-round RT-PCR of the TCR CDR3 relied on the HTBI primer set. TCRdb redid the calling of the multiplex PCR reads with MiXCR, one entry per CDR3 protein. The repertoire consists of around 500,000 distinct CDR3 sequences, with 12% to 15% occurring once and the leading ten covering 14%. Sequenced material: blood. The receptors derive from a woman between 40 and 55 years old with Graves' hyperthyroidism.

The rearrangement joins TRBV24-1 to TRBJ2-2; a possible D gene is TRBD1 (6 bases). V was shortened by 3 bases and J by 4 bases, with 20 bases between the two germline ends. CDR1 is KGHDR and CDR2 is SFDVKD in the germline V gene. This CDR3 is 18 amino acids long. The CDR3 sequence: CATSDPAGTSIFTGELFF. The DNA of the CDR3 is TGTGCCACCAGTGATCCGGCCGGGACATCGATTTTCACCGGGGAGCTGTTTTTT.

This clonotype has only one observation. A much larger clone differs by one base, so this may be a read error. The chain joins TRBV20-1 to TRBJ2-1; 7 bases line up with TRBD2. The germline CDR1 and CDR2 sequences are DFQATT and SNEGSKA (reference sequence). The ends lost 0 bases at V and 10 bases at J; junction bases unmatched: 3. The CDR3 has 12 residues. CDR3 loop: CSARDREDEQFF. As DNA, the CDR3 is TGCAGTGCTAGAGATCGGGAGGACGAGCAGTTCTTC.

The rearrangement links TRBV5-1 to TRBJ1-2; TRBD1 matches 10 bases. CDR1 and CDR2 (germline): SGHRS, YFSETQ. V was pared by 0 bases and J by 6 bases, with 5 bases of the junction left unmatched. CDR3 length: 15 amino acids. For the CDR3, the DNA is TGCGCCAGCAGCTTGGGACAGGGGGCGACGGATGGCTACACCTTC. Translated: CASSLGQGATDGYTF.